This paragraph covers one T cell receptor beta chain sequence. What this receptor recognizes is not known. Base qualities are not provided; no much larger clone lies one nucleotide away. The sample is drawn from a study of T cells in Graves' hyperthyroidism and ophthalmopathy (dated by TCRdb to 2018 to 2020). Some background on the complete study: Peripheral blood was collected at initial diagnosis, before any treatment. A discovery cohort of approximately 100 patients, roughly 45 with Graves' ophthalmopathy and approximately 57 with stable Graves' hyperthyroidism, was used to find distinguishing TCR V-J signatures. Prospective prediction of ophthalmopathy was tested in an independent validation cohort of 18 to 20 hyperthyroidism patients and some 17 patients who later progressed to ophthalmopathy. The approximately 90 discovery patients were randomly split 7:3 into training and test sets. The study also compared thyroid tissue and blood T-cell repertoires from roughly six Graves' hyperthyroidism patients. TCR Vbeta CDR3 sequencing of fewer than 150 peripheral blood samples (over 40 ophthalmopathy, 75 hyperthyroidism and approximately 17 progressor patients) is reported in the paper. Following sampling, methimazole starting at 30 mg daily was given to hyperthyroidism patients, and high-dose intravenous methylprednisolone was given to ophthalmopathy patients.

A patient counted as having stable Graves' hyperthyroidism if no progression to ophthalmopathy occurred over 18 months of follow-up. Hyperthyroidism patients were aged 18 to 65 years and newly diagnosed, with disease duration of less than 2 months. Any patient with an uncontrolled infection, another autoimmune disease, pregnancy or lactation was excluded. Diagnoses were established on the basis of clinical symptoms, serum thyroxine and TRAb, thyroid ultrasound, and orbital computed tomography. PBMCs were isolated from about 10 ml of fresh peripheral blood by Ficoll-Paque density gradient centrifugation. Total RNA was extracted using Trizol reagent, and RNA quality was assessed on an Agilent 2100 Bioanalyzer. The CDR3 holds 14 amino acids from the cysteine to the phenylalanine. The retained sequence is limited to the CDR3, 42 bases, with the frame set at the first base. V gives up 3 bases and J gives up 3 bases, and the segment between their germline ends measures 11 bases.

The TCR beta CDR3 regions were amplified from the RNA transcripts. For the first round of RT-PCR on the TCR CDR3, the HTBI primer set was used together with the Qiagen OneStep RT-PCR kit. Libraries were constructed in a second round of multiplex PCR, after which size selection and purification were carried out. Libraries were sequenced paired-end with 100 bp reads on an Illumina HiSeq2000. The source study handled its data this way. SOAPnuke was used to process the raw data, throwing out any read that contained adapters or uncalled bases, had a mean Phred below 15, or lacked an exact constant-primer or identifier match. High-quality paired reads were merged with COPE v1.2.5, and unique nucleotide sequences were defined as clonotypes. MiTCR v1.1 was used to align the clonotypes against IMGT TRBV, TRBD and TRBJ reference segments. Only V-J combinations with frequency above 0.0001, covering 99% to 99.2% of repertoires, were analysed. The TCS score was defined as the ratio of F50 (clonal expansion) to E x V (chaos), calculated using BLOSUM62-based TCRdist between CDR3 peptides within each V-J. Welch's t-statistics and random forest reduced fewer than 600 V-J features to 10 to 15, which were used in a naive Bayes classifier (R e1071). TCRdb ran its own pipeline on the public reads, namely fastp trimming at Q25 and MiXCR clone calling, and kept in-frame beta chains. Under each unique CDR3 protein, matching rows form one entry showing the most common genes and DNA. For this entry, the V and J calls and clone size follow TCRdb and not the study's own pipeline. The sample profile shows 700,000 or so distinct CDR3 sequences; about a sixth of them were found once. The ten largest account for over 7.5% of the sample.

Results and caveats for the whole study, not just this receptor: A model built on a 13 V-J signature distinguished ophthalmopathy from stable hyperthyroidism, reaching about 88% sensitivity and 81.08% specificity in cross-validation and 80%/75% in testing. In validation, the model predicted progression to ophthalmopathy a median of about 6.8 months before onset, with roughly 70% sensitivity and roughly 73% specificity. Most expanded thyroid clonotypes (frequency above 0.001) were also detected in blood, suggesting blood repertoires may reflect thyroid immune responses. Sample size was not statistically predetermined, and investigators were not blinded to group allocation.

Recombination connected TRBV12-3 or TRBV12-4 to TRBJ1-2; the D gene is unclear. This clonotype was sampled from a man aged 18-30 years with Graves' hyperthyroidism. The sample consisted of blood. Here is the DNA: TGTGCCAGCAGTTTTAAGGGTGGCGACTATGGCTACACCTTC. Its protein is CASSFKGGDYGYTF.